These T cell receptor beta chains were read from a single sample in a study of T cell changes during pregnancy in multiple sclerosis. Produced via immunoSEQ multiplex PCR; TCRdb's table is partial and in-frame only. The sample holds 70,000 to 95,000 clones, 85% to 95% seen once. The specimen comprised peripheral blood, sampled after pregnancy. The receptors stem from a female donor in good health, enrolled as a control in a pregnancy study. CDR3s include the opening cysteine and the closing phenylalanine or tryptophan. D genes are given only for firm matches. The size field is filled for only some rows; it gives once, few, many or a size class.

>TRBJ2-7|TRBD1|TRBV11-2|once
CASSSKIGQGWHEQYF
TGTGCCAGCAGCTCCAAAATTGGACAGGGGTGGCACGAGCAGTACTTC
>TRBJ2-3|-|TRBV5-1|-
CASSLEASELSDTQYF
TGCGCCAGCAGCTTGGAGGCTAGCGAGCTTTCAGATACGCAGTATTTT
>TRBJ2-1|TRBD2|TRBV5-4|-
CASSLGLAGVYNEQFF
TGTGCCAGCAGCTTGGGACTAGCGGGAGTCTACAATGAGCAGTTCTTC
>TRBJ2-5|TRBD2|TRBV9|-
CASCQSGTRQETQYF
TGTGCCAGCTGCCAATCCGGGACTAGGCAAGAGACCCAGTACTTC
>TRBJ2-3|TRBD1|TRBV5-4|-
CASNGGQGRGGTDTQYF
TGTGCCAGCAACGGGGGACAGGGGAGAGGTGGCACAGATACGCAGTATTTT
>TRBJ2-5|-|TRBV27|-
CASSLSRQGRRETQYF
TGTGCCAGCAGTTTATCGCGGCAGGGTAGAAGGGAGACCCAGTACTTC
>TRBJ2-7|-|TRBV6-5|-
CASGPGAYEQYF
TGTGCCAGCGGCCCCGGAGCCTACGAGCAGTACTTC
>TRBJ2-7|-|TRBV5-1|-
CASSLVGTPGPSEQYF
TGCGCCAGCAGCTTGGTGGGGACTCCCGGACCCAGCGAGCAGTACTTC
>TRBJ2-7|TRBD2|TRBV2|-
CASSVGTSDYEQYF
TGTGCCAGCAGTGTCGGGACTAGCGATTACGAGCAGTACTTC
>TRBJ2-7|-|TRBV5-1|-
CASSLVLDSYEQYF
TGCGCCAGCAGCTTGGTTTTAGACTCCTACGAGCAGTACTTC
>TRBJ2-2|-|TRBV28|-
CASSLGRDSNTGELFF
TGTGCCAGCAGTTTGGGCAGGGACTCGAACACCGGGGAGCTGTTTTTT
>TRBJ2-6|-|TRBV13|-
CASSEGGGRFSGANVLTF
TGTGCCAGCAGCGAGGGGGGGGGCCGGTTCTCTGGGGCCAACGTCCTGACTTTC
>TRBJ1-1|TRBD1|TRBV23-1|-
CASSQPDRGPEAFF
TGCGCCAGCAGTCAACCCGACAGGGGTCCTGAAGCTTTCTTT
>TRBJ2-3|TRBD2|TRBV27|-
CASRTRSGSRTDTQYF
TGTGCCAGCAGGACCCGTAGCGGGAGTCGCACAGATACGCAGTATTTT
>TRBJ1-1|-|TRBV25-1|-
CASSSLAGSTEAFF
TGTGCCAGCAGTTCCCTGGCCGGGAGCACTGAAGCTTTCTTT
>TRBJ1-2|-|TRBV27|-
CASMPPGEIYGYTF
TGTGCCAGCATGCCCCCAGGGGAGATCTATGGCTACACCTTC